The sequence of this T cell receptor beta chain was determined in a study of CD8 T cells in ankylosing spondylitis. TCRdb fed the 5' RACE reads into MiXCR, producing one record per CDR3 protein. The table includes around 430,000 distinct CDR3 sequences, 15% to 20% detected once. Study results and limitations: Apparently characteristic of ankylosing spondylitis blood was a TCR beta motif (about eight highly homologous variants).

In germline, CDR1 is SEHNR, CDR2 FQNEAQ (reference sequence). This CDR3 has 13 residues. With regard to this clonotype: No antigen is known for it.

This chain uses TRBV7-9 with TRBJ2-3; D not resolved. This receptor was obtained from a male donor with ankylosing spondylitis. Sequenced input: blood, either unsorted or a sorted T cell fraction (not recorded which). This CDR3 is CATNLAGSDTQYF. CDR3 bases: TGTGCTACCAACTTAGCTGGGTCAGATACGCAGTATTTT.